This entry concerns a single T cell receptor (beta chain). V was cut by 7 bases and J by 5 bases, with 18 bases left in between. The CDR3 is 13 residues long. The germline gives CDR1 SQVTM, CDR2 ANQGSEA. The repertoire was sequenced with immunoSEQ multiplex PCR; TCRdb's copy has only in-frame clones and lacks some. The repertoire holds fewer than 150,000 clones, with approximately 91% as singletons. The data were obtained in a study of blood T cell repertoires in COVID-19. Study background: PBMCs, B-cell-depleted T cells, or T cells were the source of the cDNA or gDNA that made up the material.

The origin of this receptor is a man in his fifties or sixties with active or convalescent COVID-19. Material for sequencing was peripheral blood. The rearrangement uses TRBV29-1 and TRBJ2-7; a weak D match, TRBD1 (8 bases). The CDR3 protein is CSAETGEGNEQYF. Here the CDR3 DNA reads TGCAGCGCGGAGACAGGGGAGGGCAACGAGCAGTACTTC.